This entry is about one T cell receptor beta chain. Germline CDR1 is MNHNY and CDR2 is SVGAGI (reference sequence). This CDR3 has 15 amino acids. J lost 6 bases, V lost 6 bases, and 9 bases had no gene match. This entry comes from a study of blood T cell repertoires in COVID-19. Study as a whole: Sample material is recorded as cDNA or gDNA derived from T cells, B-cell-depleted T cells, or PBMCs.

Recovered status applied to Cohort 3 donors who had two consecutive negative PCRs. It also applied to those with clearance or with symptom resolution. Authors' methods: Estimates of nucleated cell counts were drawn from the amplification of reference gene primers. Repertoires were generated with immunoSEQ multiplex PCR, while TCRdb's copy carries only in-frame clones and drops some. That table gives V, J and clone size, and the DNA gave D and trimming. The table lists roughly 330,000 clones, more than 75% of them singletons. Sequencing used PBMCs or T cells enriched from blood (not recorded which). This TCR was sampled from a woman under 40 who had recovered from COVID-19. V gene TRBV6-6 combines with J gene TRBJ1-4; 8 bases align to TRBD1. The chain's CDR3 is CASRGSRGRHEKLFF. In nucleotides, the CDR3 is TGTGCCAGCAGGGGAAGCAGGGGGCGGCATGAAAAACTGTTTTTT.